The present entry profiles one TCR beta chain with its context. The antigen is unknown. The sample belongs to a study of cytomegalovirus exposure and HLA in healthy donors. Study-level background: Roughly 80 million unique TCRs from HLA-typed donors were held in an early data release.

Study outcomes and limitations: Later findings reportedly placed an Asian-associated ancestry cluster below the approximately 670-donor mean for N-insertions.

The study ran its PCR with 60 Vbeta and 13 Jbeta primers. Profiling relied on immunoSEQ multiplex PCR, and the TCRdb table lists in-frame clones only, not all of them. The data hold about 120,000 clones, with about 61% observed a single time. Healthy people donating bone marrow made up the donors. The sample comprised PBMCs. The receptor's source is a man between 18 and 29 years old in good health and CMV-seropositive.

The CDR3 DNA sequence: TGTGCCAGCAGCTTGGGTGCGGCAGACTCGTACCAAGAGACCCAGTACTTC. Translated: CASSLGAADSYQETQYF. The rearrangement links TRBV5-4 to TRBJ2-5; D not certain. The CDR3 consists of 17 residues. Trimming stripped 0 bases from V and 0 bases from J, with 15 bases between. The germline V gene has CDR1 SGHNT and CDR2 YYREEE (reference sequence). The entire variable domain, with the rest obtained from reference TRBV5-4 and TRBJ2-5, is as follows: ETGVTQSPTHLIKTRGQQVTLRCSSQSGHNTVSWYQQALGQGPQFIFQYYREEENGRGNFPPRFSGLQFPNYSSELNVNALELDDSALYLCASSLGAADSYQETQYFGPGTRLLVL.